Listed below are T cell receptor beta chains from one sample, sequenced in a study of blood T cell repertoires in COVID-19. Produced via immunoSEQ multiplex PCR; TCRdb's table is partial and in-frame only. Found here are over 150,000 clones, roughly 80% of them singletons; the top ten hold roughly 2%. The sequenced sample was peripheral blood. These receptors were obtained from a woman of 80 years or more with acute or convalescent COVID-19. The CDR3 runs from the conserved cysteine through the conserved F or W. D genes are given only for firm matches. Clone size is not always given. Where it is, it says once, few, many or a class for expanded clones.

clone size: NA; J gene: TRBJ1-1; V gene: TRBV5-1; D gene: TRBD1; CDR3 DNA: TGCGCCAGCAGCGGATCCGGGACAGGGAACACTGAAGCTTTCTTT; CDR3 protein: CASSGSGTGNTEAFF
clone size: NA; J gene: TRBJ1-4; V gene: TRBV5-8; D gene: NA; CDR3 DNA: TGTGCCAGCAGCTCCTACAATGAAAAACTGTTTTTT; CDR3 protein: CASSSYNEKLFF
clone size: few; J gene: TRBJ2-3; V gene: TRBV7-3; D gene: TRBD1; CDR3 DNA: TGTGCCAGCAGCTTATTTGCAGGGACAGAGACTAATACGCAGTATTTT; CDR3 protein: CASSLFAGTETNTQYF
clone size: NA; J gene: TRBJ1-1; V gene: TRBV3-1/TRBV3-2; D gene: TRBD1; CDR3 DNA: TGTGCCAGCAGCCACTGGACAGGGATGGGGTCGGCTTTCTTT; CDR3 protein: CASSHWTGMGSAFF
clone size: NA; J gene: TRBJ1-6; V gene: TRBV7-8; D gene: TRBD1; CDR3 DNA: TGTGCCAGCAGCTTAGTGGCAGGGGGCAATTCACCCCTCCACTTT; CDR3 protein: CASSLVAGGNSPLHF
clone size: NA; J gene: TRBJ1-1; V gene: TRBV2; D gene: NA; CDR3 DNA: TGTGCCAGCAGTGTCCAGGCTGCAATGAACACTGAAGCTTTCTTT; CDR3 protein: CASSVQAAMNTEAFF
clone size: NA; J gene: TRBJ1-3; V gene: TRBV5-8; D gene: NA; CDR3 DNA: TGTGCCAGCAGCTTTGGACAGTTGACAAACACCATATATTTT; CDR3 protein: CASSFGQLTNTIYF
clone size: few; J gene: TRBJ1-2; V gene: TRBV12-3/TRBV12-4; D gene: NA; CDR3 DNA: TGTGCCAGCAGTTTAGGACTCTATGGCTACACCTTC; CDR3 protein: CASSLGLYGYTF
clone size: NA; J gene: TRBJ2-7; V gene: TRBV3-1/TRBV3-2; D gene: TRBD2; CDR3 DNA: TGTGCCAGCAGCCACCTGGGACTAGCGGGTGAGCAGTACTTC; CDR3 protein: CASSHLGLAGEQYF
clone size: NA; J gene: TRBJ1-1; V gene: TRBV12-3/TRBV12-4; D gene: TRBD1; CDR3 DNA: TGTGCCAGCAGCATTTGGACAGGAGAAGCTTTCTTT; CDR3 protein: CASSIWTGEAFF
clone size: few; J gene: TRBJ2-1; V gene: TRBV5-5; D gene: TRBD2; CDR3 DNA: TGTGCCAGCAGCCCTAATCCGGGACTATCCAACAATGAGCAGTTCTTC; CDR3 protein: CASSPNPGLSNNEQFF
clone size: NA; J gene: TRBJ2-3; V gene: TRBV12-5; D gene: TRBD2; CDR3 DNA: TGTGCTAGTGGTCCCGGACTAGCGGGGGACACAGATACGCAGTATTTT; CDR3 protein: CASGPGLAGDTDTQYF
clone size: NA; J gene: TRBJ1-5; V gene: TRBV7-2; D gene: TRBD1; CDR3 DNA: TGTGCCAGCAGCGCAGGGGGCGGAGGTCAGCCCCAGCATTTT; CDR3 protein: CASSAGGGGQPQHF
clone size: NA; J gene: TRBJ1-6; V gene: TRBV19; D gene: NA; CDR3 DNA: TGTGCCAGTAGCCTCGGGGAGACCTATAATTCACCCCTCCACTTT; CDR3 protein: CASSLGETYNSPLHF
clone size: NA; J gene: TRBJ2-1; V gene: TRBV24-1; D gene: TRBD2; CDR3 DNA: TGTGCCACCAGTGATCCGGGACTAGCCAAAAATGAGCAGTTCTTC; CDR3 protein: CATSDPGLAKNEQFF
clone size: once; J gene: TRBJ2-1; V gene: TRBV2; D gene: TRBD2; CDR3 DNA: TGTGCCAGCAGGCTTACTAGCGGGGGGGCCTATTTCTTC; CDR3 protein: CASRLTSGGAYFF
clone size: NA; J gene: TRBJ2-1; V gene: TRBV4-3; D gene: NA; CDR3 DNA: TGCGCCAGCAGCCAGGACCCGGGACTGAACAATGAGCAGTTCTTC; CDR3 protein: CASSQDPGLNNEQFF
clone size: NA; J gene: TRBJ2-5; V gene: TRBV7-2; D gene: NA; CDR3 DNA: TGTGCCAGCAGCTTAGTCGGCCGGGGGAAGGCCCAGTACTTC; CDR3 protein: CASSLVGRGKAQYF
clone size: NA; J gene: TRBJ2-5; V gene: TRBV5-4; D gene: NA; CDR3 DNA: TGTGCCAGCAGCGGAGGACAGAGCCAAGAGACCCAGTACTTC; CDR3 protein: CASSGGQSQETQYF
clone size: NA; J gene: TRBJ2-3; V gene: TRBV29-1; D gene: NA; CDR3 DNA: TGCAGCCTCGTAGGAGGAAATCCAGATACGCAGTATTTT; CDR3 protein: CSLVGGNPDTQYF
clone size: once; J gene: TRBJ2-5; V gene: TRBV18; D gene: TRBD1; CDR3 DNA: TGTGCCAGCTCACTCACAGGGGGCCGGGAGACCCAGTACTTC; CDR3 protein: CASSLTGGRETQYF
clone size: NA; J gene: TRBJ2-1; V gene: TRBV3-1/TRBV3-2; D gene: NA; CDR3 DNA: TGTGCCAGCAGCCAAGATATCTCCCGTCGGTTCTTC; CDR3 protein: CASSQDISRRFF
clone size: NA; J gene: TRBJ1-1; V gene: TRBV24-1; D gene: NA; CDR3 DNA: TGTGCCACCAGTGGGTCTAGTGGCAGGGAGGGAACTGAAGCTTTCTTT; CDR3 protein: CATSGSSGREGTEAFF
clone size: few; J gene: TRBJ1-4; V gene: TRBV6-1; D gene: NA; CDR3 DNA: TGTGCCAGCAGTGAATGGGCAGGGAATGAAAAACTGTTTTTT; CDR3 protein: CASSEWAGNEKLFF
clone size: NA; J gene: TRBJ2-1; V gene: TRBV5-1; D gene: TRBD1; CDR3 DNA: TGCGCCAGCAGCTTGGAGGGGACAGACTACAATGAGCAGTTCTTC; CDR3 protein: CASSLEGTDYNEQFF
clone size: NA; J gene: TRBJ1-4; V gene: TRBV11-2; D gene: NA; CDR3 DNA: TGTGCCAGCAGCTTCCGAGGGAGTTCAAATGAAAAACTGTTTTTT; CDR3 protein: CASSFRGSSNEKLFF
clone size: few; J gene: TRBJ1-3; V gene: TRBV4-1; D gene: NA; CDR3 DNA: TGCGCCAGCAGCACGATGGGGGCAACTGGAAACACCATATATTTT; CDR3 protein: CASSTMGATGNTIYF
clone size: NA; J gene: TRBJ1-4; V gene: TRBV28; D gene: NA; CDR3 DNA: TGTGCCAGCAGTTATAGTGCGTCTAATGAAAAACTGTTTTTT; CDR3 protein: CASSYSASNEKLFF
clone size: few; J gene: TRBJ1-2; V gene: TRBV25-1; D gene: TRBD1; CDR3 DNA: TGTGCCAGCAGGGACAGGGTTCGGGGTGGCTACACCTTC; CDR3 protein: CASRDRVRGGYTF
clone size: once; J gene: TRBJ1-4; V gene: TRBV9; D gene: NA; CDR3 DNA: TGTGCCAGCAGCACCGAGCCCGGGGGGCTGGAAAAACTGTTTTTT; CDR3 protein: CASSTEPGGLEKLFF
clone size: NA; J gene: TRBJ2-1; V gene: TRBV28; D gene: TRBD1; CDR3 DNA: TGTGCCAGCAGTTTTGGACAGGGGGCCTACAATGAGCAGTTCTTC; CDR3 protein: CASSFGQGAYNEQFF
clone size: NA; J gene: TRBJ2-3; V gene: TRBV5-1; D gene: TRBD2; CDR3 DNA: TGCGCCAGCAGCCCTGGACGTTCAACGGGACTAGGCACAGATACGCAGTATTTT; CDR3 protein: CASSPGRSTGLGTDTQYF
clone size: NA; J gene: TRBJ1-5; V gene: TRBV6-6; D gene: NA; CDR3 DNA: TGTGCCAGCACCTCCGGCTGGGGGGGCGGCAATCAGCCCCAGCATTTT; CDR3 protein: CASTSGWGGGNQPQHF
clone size: NA; J gene: TRBJ2-3; V gene: TRBV19; D gene: TRBD2; CDR3 DNA: TGTGCCAGTAGTATTCTACCCTTCTCGACTAGCGGTAGCACAGATACGCAGTATTTT; CDR3 protein: CASSILPFSTSGSTDTQYF
clone size: NA; J gene: TRBJ2-7; V gene: TRBV18; D gene: NA; CDR3 DNA: TGTGCCAGCTCACCAAGTGCAGGGATTTACGAGCAGTACTTC; CDR3 protein: CASSPSAGIYEQYF
clone size: NA; J gene: TRBJ1-1; V gene: TRBV30; D gene: NA; CDR3 DNA: TGTGCCTGGAGTGTACCTGGGGGGGGAGCTTTCTTT; CDR3 protein: CAWSVPGGGAFF
clone size: NA; J gene: TRBJ1-2; V gene: TRBV30; D gene: TRBD1; CDR3 DNA: TGTGCCTGGGGAGGGACAGGGGGAAGCTACACCTTC; CDR3 protein: CAWGGTGGSYTF
clone size: NA; J gene: TRBJ1-6; V gene: TRBV9; D gene: NA; CDR3 DNA: TGTGCCAGCAGCGTAGCTGAGGGTTCGGGTCTCCACTTT; CDR3 protein: CASSVAEGSGLHF
clone size: NA; J gene: TRBJ1-4; V gene: TRBV4-1; D gene: NA; CDR3 DNA: TGCGCCAGCAGCCGTTCATTGGAAAAACTGTTTTTT; CDR3 protein: CASSRSLEKLFF
clone size: NA; J gene: TRBJ2-5; V gene: TRBV27; D gene: TRBD2; CDR3 DNA: TGTGCCAGCAGTCCCCAAGCCCACTTGCTAGCGGGAGGGGAAGAGACCCAGTACTTC; CDR3 protein: CASSPQAHLLAGGEETQYF
clone size: NA; J gene: TRBJ1-3; V gene: TRBV28; D gene: NA; CDR3 DNA: TGTGCCAGCAGTTTGACCCAGACAGGAGGAAACACCATATATTTT; CDR3 protein: CASSLTQTGGNTIYF
clone size: NA; J gene: TRBJ2-2; V gene: TRBV30; D gene: TRBD2; CDR3 DNA: TGTGCCTTGGGACTAGCGATCACCGGGGAGCTGTTTTTT; CDR3 protein: CALGLAITGELFF
clone size: NA; J gene: TRBJ2-7; V gene: TRBV5-1; D gene: NA; CDR3 DNA: TGCGCCAGCAGCTTGGAACATTACGAGCAGTACTTC; CDR3 protein: CASSLEHYEQYF
clone size: NA; J gene: TRBJ2-7; V gene: TRBV11-2; D gene: NA; CDR3 DNA: TGTGCCAGCAGCTTAGGTGGCGGGGCCCCCGACTTC; CDR3 protein: CASSLGGGAPDF
clone size: NA; J gene: TRBJ2-3; V gene: TRBV6-5; D gene: NA; CDR3 DNA: TGTGCCAGCAATATTCGGGAGCTCGATACGCAGTATTTT; CDR3 protein: CASNIRELDTQYF
clone size: few; J gene: TRBJ1-4; V gene: TRBV11-2; D gene: NA; CDR3 DNA: TGTGCCAGCAGCTTCCTGACAGTCACAACTAATGAAAAACTGTTTTTT; CDR3 protein: CASSFLTVTTNEKLFF
clone size: NA; J gene: TRBJ2-1; V gene: TRBV7-9; D gene: TRBD2; CDR3 DNA: TGTGCCAGCAGCCCCCCTAGCGGGGGACCCTACAATGAGCAGTTCTTC; CDR3 protein: CASSPPSGGPYNEQFF
clone size: NA; J gene: TRBJ2-1; V gene: TRBV14; D gene: TRBD2; CDR3 DNA: TGTGCCAGCAGACCCACTAGCGGGGGGGTGAACAATGAGCAGTTCTTC; CDR3 protein: CASRPTSGGVNNEQFF
clone size: NA; J gene: TRBJ1-5; V gene: TRBV28; D gene: NA; CDR3 DNA: TGTGCCAGCAGTTTAGGAGGACCAAAGCCCCAGCATTTT; CDR3 protein: CASSLGGPKPQHF
clone size: NA; J gene: TRBJ2-7; V gene: TRBV6-6; D gene: TRBD1; CDR3 DNA: TGTGCCAGCAGTTACTCAGACAGGGAGAAGTACTTC; CDR3 protein: CASSYSDREKYF
clone size: NA; J gene: TRBJ1-1; V gene: TRBV5-1; D gene: TRBD1; CDR3 DNA: TGCGCCAGCAGCCCGACGCCAGGGGGCGCAGTCACTGAAGCTTTCTTT; CDR3 protein: CASSPTPGGAVTEAFF
clone size: NA; J gene: TRBJ1-2; V gene: TRBV4-3; D gene: NA; CDR3 DNA: TGCGCCAGCAGCCAAGGCTGGAGCGGTGGCTACACCTTC; CDR3 protein: CASSQGWSGGYTF
clone size: NA; J gene: TRBJ2-3; V gene: TRBV3-1/TRBV3-2; D gene: TRBD2; CDR3 DNA: TGTGCCAGCAATAAACCTGGACTAGCGGGGGCCCCGAAAGATACGCAGTATTTT; CDR3 protein: CASNKPGLAGAPKDTQYF
clone size: NA; J gene: TRBJ1-1; V gene: TRBV19; D gene: NA; CDR3 DNA: TGTGCCAGTAGTGCATCGGGGATGAACACTGAAGCTTTCTTT; CDR3 protein: CASSASGMNTEAFF
clone size: NA; J gene: TRBJ1-6; V gene: TRBV6-1; D gene: TRBD1; CDR3 DNA: TGTGCCAGCAGTGAGGGAGGACAGGGAAGCTCCTATAATTCACCCCTCCACTTT; CDR3 protein: CASSEGGQGSSYNSPLHF
clone size: NA; J gene: TRBJ1-5; V gene: TRBV5-1; D gene: NA; CDR3 DNA: TGCGCCAGCAGCCCCGGTTTGTCTAGCAATCAGCCCCAGCATTTT; CDR3 protein: CASSPGLSSNQPQHF
clone size: few; J gene: TRBJ1-3; V gene: TRBV2; D gene: NA; CDR3 DNA: TGTGCCAGTCGAGGGCCAGGAAACACCATATATTTT; CDR3 protein: CASRGPGNTIYF